This TCR beta chain was captured by sequencing in a study of post-analysis software for immune sequencing data. Study information: Patients had relapsing-remitting, secondary progressive or progressive-relapsing multiple sclerosis; some lacked subtype. Findings of the study overall: Among multiple sclerosis patients, normalized Chao1 diversity was significantly below that of controls. Those samples that were prepared in the same batch co-clustered strongly by F measure.

This clonotype was counted between two and nine times. Its antigen is unknown. Sequencing libraries made from TCR beta cDNA carried unique molecular identifiers. Using its own MiXCR run on the PCR reads, TCRdb lists one record per CDR3 protein. In the table there are roughly 870,000 distinct CDR3 sequences, about 53% of which are singletons. The receptor comes from a girl aged 5 to 17 with multiple sclerosis. The sequencing input was blood.

CDR3 sequence reads: CSAIKRESSYNEQFF. CDR3 DNA: TGCAGTGCAATAAAGCGGGAGAGCTCCTACAATGAGCAGTTCTTC. This chain connects TRBV20-1 to TRBJ2-1; TRBD2 matches at 8 bases. V was clipped by 6 bases and J by 0 bases; unmatched bases: 7. Germline assignment: CDR1 DFQATT and CDR2 SNEGSKA (reference sequence). The CDR3 length is 15 residues.